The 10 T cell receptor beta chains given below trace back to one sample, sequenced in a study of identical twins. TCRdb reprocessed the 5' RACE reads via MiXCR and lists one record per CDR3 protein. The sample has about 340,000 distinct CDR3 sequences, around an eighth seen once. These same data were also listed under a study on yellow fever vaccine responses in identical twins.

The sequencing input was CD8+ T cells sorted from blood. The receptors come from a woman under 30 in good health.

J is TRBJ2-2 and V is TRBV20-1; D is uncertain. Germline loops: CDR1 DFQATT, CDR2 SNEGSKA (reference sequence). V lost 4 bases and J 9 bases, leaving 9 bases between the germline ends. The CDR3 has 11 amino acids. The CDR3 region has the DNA TGCAGTGCTACGGGTGGGAGGGAGCTGTTTTTT. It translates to CSATGGRELFF.

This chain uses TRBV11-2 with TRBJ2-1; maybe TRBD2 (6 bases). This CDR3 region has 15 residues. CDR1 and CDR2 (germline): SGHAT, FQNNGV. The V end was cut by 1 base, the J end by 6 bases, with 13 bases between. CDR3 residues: CASSLASGVGNEQFF. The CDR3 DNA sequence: TGTGCCAGCAGCTTAGCTTCGGGGGTGGGCAATGAGCAGTTCTTC. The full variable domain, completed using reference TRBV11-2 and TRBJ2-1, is EAGVAQSPRYKIIEKRQSVAFWCNPISGHATLYWYQQILGQGPKLLIQFQNNGVVDDSQLPKDRFSAERLKGVDSTLKIQPAKLEDSAVYLCASSLASGVGNEQFFGPGTRLTVL.

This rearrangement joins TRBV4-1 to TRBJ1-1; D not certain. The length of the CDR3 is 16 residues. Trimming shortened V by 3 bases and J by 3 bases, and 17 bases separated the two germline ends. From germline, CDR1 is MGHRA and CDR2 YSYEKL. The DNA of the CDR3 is TGCGCCAGCAGCCAGACGGCGAAGCGCCTGGACACTGAAGCTTTCTTT. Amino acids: CASSQTAKRLDTEAFF.

CDR3 protein: CATSDLGVAGEIDEQFF. The DNA of the CDR3 is TGTGCCACCAGTGATTTGGGCGTAGCGGGAGAAATCGATGAGCAGTTCTTC. This chain uses TRBV24-1 with TRBJ2-1; the match to TRBD2 covers 9 bases. Germline CDR1 is KGHDR and CDR2 is SFDVKD. V was clipped by 0 bases and J by 8 bases; unmatched bases: 10. The CDR3 contains 17 residues.

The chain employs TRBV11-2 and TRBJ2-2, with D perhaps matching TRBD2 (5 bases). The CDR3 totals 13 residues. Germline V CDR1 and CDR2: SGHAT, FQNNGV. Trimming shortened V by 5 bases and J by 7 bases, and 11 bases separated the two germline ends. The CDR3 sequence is CASSRPSYGELFF. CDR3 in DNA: TGTGCCAGCAGCCGTCCTAGCTACGGGGAGCTGTTTTTT.

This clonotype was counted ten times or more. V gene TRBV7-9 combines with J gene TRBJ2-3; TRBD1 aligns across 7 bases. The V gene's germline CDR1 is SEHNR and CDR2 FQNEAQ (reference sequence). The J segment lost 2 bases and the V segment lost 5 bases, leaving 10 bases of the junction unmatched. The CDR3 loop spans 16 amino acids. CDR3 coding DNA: TGTGCCAGCAGCGGCACGGGACAGAGATACACAGATACGCAGTATTTT. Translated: CASSGTGQRYTDTQYF.

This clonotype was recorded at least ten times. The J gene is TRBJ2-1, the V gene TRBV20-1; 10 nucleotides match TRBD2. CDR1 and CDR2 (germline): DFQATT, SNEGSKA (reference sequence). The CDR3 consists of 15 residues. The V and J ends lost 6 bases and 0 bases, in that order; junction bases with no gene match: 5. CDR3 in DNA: TGCAGTGCAGCTAGCGGGAGTTCCTCCTACAATGAGCAGTTCTTC. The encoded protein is CSAASGSSSYNEQFF.

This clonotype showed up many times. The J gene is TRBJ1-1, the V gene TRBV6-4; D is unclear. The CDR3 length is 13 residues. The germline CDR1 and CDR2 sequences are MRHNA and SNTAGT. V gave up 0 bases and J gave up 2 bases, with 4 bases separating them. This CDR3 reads CASSDSGNTEAFF. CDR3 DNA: TGTGCCAGCAGTGACTCAGGAAACACTGAAGCTTTCTTT.

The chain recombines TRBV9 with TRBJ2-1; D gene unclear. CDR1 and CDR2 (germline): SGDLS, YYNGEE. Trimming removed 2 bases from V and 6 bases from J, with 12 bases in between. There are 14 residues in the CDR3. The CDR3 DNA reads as TGTGCCAGCAGCGTGGGATCTATCCTCAATGAGCAGTTCTTC. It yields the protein CASSVGSILNEQFF.

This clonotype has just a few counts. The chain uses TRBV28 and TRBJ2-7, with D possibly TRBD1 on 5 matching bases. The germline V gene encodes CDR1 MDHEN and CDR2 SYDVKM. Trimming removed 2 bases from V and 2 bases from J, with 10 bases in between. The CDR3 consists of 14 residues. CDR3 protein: CASSLLSRAYEQYF. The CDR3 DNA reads TGTGCCAGCAGTTTACTTAGCAGGGCCTACGAGCAGTACTTC.